The 26 T cell receptor beta chains below all came from one sample that was sequenced in a study of glioma-infiltrating T cells (dated by TCRdb to the mid-2010s). TCRdb lists the instrument as Illumina MiSeq. The iRepertoire nested amplicon-rescue multiplex PCR (arm-PCR) platform was used to amplify TCR alpha and beta CDR3 regions from RNA. TCRdb reprocessed the public reads (quality trimming at Q25 with fastp, clone calling with MiXCR) and kept in-frame beta chains. Each CDR3 protein appears once, grouped with its most common genes and DNA. For this sample the table gives 400,000 or so distinct CDR3 sequences, of which roughly two fifths were detected only once. Around 11% of the sample comes from the top ten. Material: glioma tissue, nonneoplastic brain tissue, or PBMCs (not recorded which). The receptor set was obtained from a human donor with low-grade glioma or glioblastoma, undergoing nonglioma brain surgery, or in good health (not recorded which).

Turning to this clonotype: Being one base from a much bigger clone, this may be a read error. This chain connects TRBV4-3 to TRBJ2-1; 9 nucleotides match TRBD2. CDR3 size: 21 residues. Germline CDR1 is LGHNA and CDR2 is YSLEER. This CDR3 is CASRQDRPAGGQTGSYNEQFF. In nucleotides, the CDR3 is TGCGCCAGCAGACAAGATCGCCCAGCGGGAGGACAAACCGGCTCCTACAATGAGCAGTTCTTC.

The genes are TRBV20-1 and TRBJ2-7, with TRBD2 identical over 8 bases. With V trimmed by 2 bases and J by 4 bases, 4 bases remained unmatched. CDR3 length: 13 residues. The germline V gene encodes CDR1 DFQATT and CDR2 SNEGSKA (reference sequence). CDR3 region: CSARPRGGYEQYF. The CDR3, as DNA: TGCAGTGCTAGACCCCGCGGGGGGTACGAGCAGTACTTC.

The V and J genes are TRBV4-1 and TRBJ1-1, with D possibly TRBD1 on 5 matching bases. V shed 1 base and J shed 7 bases, with 10 bases lying between them. The CDR3 sequence is 13 residues long. Germline-derived CDR1 and CDR2 are MGHRA and YSYEKL. The CDR3 protein is CASSQGGRLEAFF. CDR3 bases: TGCGCCAGCAGCCAAGGGGGCAGGCTTGAAGCTTTCTTT.

This clonotype has a count of ten or more. The chain carries TRBV6-2 or TRBV6-3 and TRBJ2-3, with 13 bases identical to TRBD2. V shed 7 bases and J 4 bases; nucleotides not matched to a gene: 5. CDR1 is MNHEY, CDR2 SVGEGT, per germline. The CDR3 has 15 residues. The CDR3 nucleotides read TGTGCCAGCACCATCGGACTAGCGGGAGCAGATACGCAGTATTTT. Translated: CASTIGLAGADTQYF.

The V and J genes are TRBV28 and TRBJ1-2, with TRBD1 identical over 7 bases. CDR3 length: 13 residues. The germline gives CDR1 MDHEN, CDR2 SYDVKM. J lost 4 bases, V lost 8 bases, and 7 bases had no gene match. CDR3 sequence: CASRHRGSYGYTF. The CDR3 DNA reads as TGTGCCAGCCGTCACAGGGGATCCTATGGCTACACCTTC.

There are a few counts of this clonotype. The rearrangement uses TRBV20-1 and TRBJ1-4; 10 bases match TRBD1. This CDR3 spans 15 amino acids. Germline values: CDR1 DFQATT, CDR2 SNEGSKA (reference sequence). With 3 bases clipped from V and 3 bases from J, the junction kept 4 bases outside the gene matches. For the CDR3, the DNA is TGCAGTGCTAGGGGTGGACAGGGGGCTAATGAAAAACTGTTTTTT. Amino acid sequence: CSARGGQGANEKLFF.

In this sample, this clonotype turned up once. CDR3 sequence reads: CASSLCQGPMGYTF. In nucleotides, the CDR3 is TGTGCCAGCAGCTTATGTCAGGGTCCGATGGGCTACACCTTC. The gene calls are TRBV7-6 and TRBJ1-2; TRBD1 is a possible D gene (5 bases). The CDR3 runs 14 residues. CDR1 and CDR2 (germline): SGHVS, FNYEAQ. With 2 bases removed from V and 8 bases from J, the gap between germline ends came to 15 bases.

About this clonotype itself: A much larger clone lies one base from this, so it may be a read error. The CDR3, as DNA: TGCGCCAGCAGCCTTCGAATAGCGGGATACAATGAGCAGTACTTC. The encoded protein is CASSLRIAGYNEQYF. The V call is TRBV4-1, the J call TRBJ2-7; 8 nucleotides agree with TRBD2. This CDR3 comprises 15 residues. Germline assignment: CDR1 MGHRA and CDR2 YSYEKL. With V trimmed by 4 bases and J by 7 bases, 12 bases remained unmatched.

CDR3 sequence reads: CSAPRRQPNIQYF. The CDR3 DNA reads as TGCAGTGCCCCCCGCCGACAGCCAAACATTCAGTACTTC. V gene TRBV20-1 combines with J gene TRBJ2-4; D is perhaps TRBD1 (5 bases). CDR1 is DFQATT, CDR2 SNEGSKA, per germline (reference sequence). This CDR3 region has 13 residues. V was pared by 6 bases and J by 6 bases, with 15 bases between.

This clonotype was seen more than once but under ten times. V is TRBV12-3 or TRBV12-4 and J is TRBJ1-1; D is unresolved. The CDR3 length is 16 residues. Trimming shortened V by 4 bases and J by 1 base, and 16 bases separated the two germline ends. The CDR3 DNA reads as TGTGCCAGCAGTTCTCCTAGGTCAGGAGAGAACACTGAAGCTTTCTTT. Its translation is CASSSPRSGENTEAFF.

Only one count was recorded for this clonotype. This chain uses TRBV11-2 with TRBJ2-7; TRBD2 matches at 7 bases. The CDR3 is made up of 14 amino acids. With V trimmed by 8 bases and J by 2 bases, 9 bases remained unmatched. CDR1 and CDR2 (germline): SGHAT, FQNNGV. CDR3 amino acids: CASAEGRGAYEQYF. DNA of the CDR3: TGTGCCAGCGCCGAGGGCCGGGGGGCCTACGAGCAGTACTTC.

V is TRBV28 and J is TRBJ1-4; D remains unclear. CDR1 is MDHEN and CDR2 is SYDVKM in the germline V gene. The CDR3 is 15 amino acids. V lost 5 bases and J 3 bases, leaving 13 bases between the germline ends. CDR3: CASSPFAASNEKLFF. CDR3 nucleotides: TGTGCCAGCAGTCCCTTCGCGGCCTCTAATGAAAAACTGTTTTTT.

As to this clonotype: This may arise from a read error, as a much more abundant clone is one base away. The chain uses TRBV6-6 and TRBJ2-1; 13 nucleotides match TRBD2. CDR1 and CDR2 from the germline V gene are MNHNY and SVGAGI (reference sequence). This CDR3 has 13 residues. CDR3 region: CAGSSGTSGKQFF. The CDR3, as DNA: TGTGCCGGCAGTTCCGGGACTAGCGGGAAGCAGTTCTTC.

The V and J genes are TRBV5-1 and TRBJ2-7; D is possibly TRBD2 (6 bases). The CDR3 has 13 residues. V dropped 5 bases and J dropped 5 bases, with 14 bases sitting between them. Germline assignment: CDR1 SGHRS and CDR2 YFSETQ. In nucleotides, the CDR3 is TGCGCCAGCAGTTTCCCGGGACTCCACGAGCAGTACTTC. Encoded protein: CASSFPGLHEQYF.

The chain links TRBV7-2 to TRBJ2-3; D may match TRBD1 or TRBD2 (6 bases each). The CDR3 loop spans 18 amino acids. Germline values: CDR1 SGHTA, CDR2 FQGNSA. The germline V and J ends were trimmed by 1 base and 2 bases, with 19 bases remaining between them. CDR3 protein: CASSLDRAGTTYTDTQYF. Here the CDR3 DNA reads TGTGCCAGCAGCTTAGATCGGGCGGGGACAACCTACACAGATACGCAGTATTTT.

The chain uses TRBV19 and TRBJ1-5; TRBD1 agrees at 9 bases. CDR3 size: 16 residues. With V trimmed by 6 bases and J by 0 bases, 6 bases remained unmatched. CDR1 is LNHDA, CDR2 SQIVND, per germline (reference sequence). CDR3 bases: TGTGCCAGTAGCCCGTGGACAGGGGATAGCAATCAGCCCCAGCATTTT. This codes for CASSPWTGDSNQPQHF.

The V call is TRBV6-2 or TRBV6-3, the J call TRBJ2-7; 7 nucleotides agree with TRBD1. The CDR3 loop spans 13 amino acids. The V segment lost 6 bases and the J segment 3 bases; nucleotides outside the gene matches: 5. The germline V gene has CDR1 MNHEY and CDR2 SVGEGT. The CDR3 bases are TGTGCCAGCAGCCCGGGGACAGACTACGAGCAGTACTTC. This sequence encodes CASSPGTDYEQYF.

This clonotype was seen at least ten times. This chain uses TRBV4-3 with TRBJ1-6; D gene uncertain. Germline V CDR1 and CDR2: LGHNA, YSLEER. V was cut by 1 base and J by 9 bases, with 19 bases left in between. The CDR3 runs to 17 residues. DNA for the CDR3: TGCGCCAGCAGCCAAGTTTTTGGGCCCCCAGAAGGTTCACCCCTCCACTTT. Translated, it gives CASSQVFGPPEGSPLHF.

This clonotype showed up just a few times. The rearrangement joins TRBV19 to TRBJ1-2, with no clear D. V shed 3 bases and J shed 4 bases, with 12 bases lying between them. CDR1 and CDR2 (germline): LNHDA, SQIVND (reference sequence). The CDR3 extends over 14 amino acids. CDR3 protein: CASSIPDGRYGYTF. The CDR3 bases are TGTGCCAGTAGTATTCCGGACGGCCGCTATGGCTACACCTTC.

This clonotype was seen at least ten times. The V and J genes are TRBV27 and TRBJ2-3; D unclear. The V gene lost 3 bases and the J gene lost 0 bases, with 13 bases spanning the gap. Germline loops: CDR1 MNHEY, CDR2 SMNVEV (reference sequence). The CDR3 contains 16 residues. Here the CDR3 reads CASSFIGFGSTDTQYF. For the CDR3, the DNA is TGTGCCAGCAGTTTCATAGGGTTCGGTAGCACAGATACGCAGTATTTT.

A word on this clonotype: With a much larger clone just one base away, this may be a read error. The limits of the CDR3 on the DNA are not certain, so only TCRdb's listed CDR3 is given. The gene calls are TRBV28 and TRBJ2-3; the table names TRBD1, a call not compared with the DNA. CDR1 and CDR2 (germline): MDHEN, SYDVKM. Ends included, the CDR3 has 15 residues. CDR3 protein: CASSLWGTGTDTQCF.

The J gene is TRBJ2-2, the V gene TRBV7-9, with D perhaps matching TRBD1 or TRBD2 (5 bases each). Trimming shortened V by 5 bases and J by 2 bases, and 18 bases separated the two germline ends. This CDR3 spans 17 amino acids. Germline CDR1 reads SEHNR; CDR2 reads FQNEAQ (reference sequence). DNA of the CDR3: TGTGCCAGCAGCCACCCGCGCGCAGGGAGAAACACCGGGGAGCTGTTTTTT. It specifies CASSHPRAGRNTGELFF.

This chain joins TRBV20-1 and TRBJ1-2; TRBD1 is a possible D gene (5 bases). The germline gives CDR1 DFQATT, CDR2 SNEGSKA (reference sequence). The ends were cut back, 2 bases at V and 7 bases at J, with 11 bases in the middle. The CDR3 covers 12 residues. The CDR3 DNA follows: TGCAGTGCTAGACCTCCCGGGGCTGGCTACACCTTC. The encoded protein is CSARPPGAGYTF.

Comment on this clonotype: Relative to the germline gene, one junction end is altered; a read error may explain this. This chain links TRBV12-3 or TRBV12-4 with TRBJ2-3; D possibly uses TRBD1 or TRBD2 (5 bases each). CDR3 length: 13 amino acids. CDR3 coding DNA: TGTGCCAGCGGTTTTGCAGGGACCGATACGCAGTATTTT. Encoded protein: CASGFAGTDTQYF.

This chain links TRBV7-2 with TRBJ2-1; 9 bases are shared with TRBD1. V dropped 5 bases and J dropped 12; count of bases not matched to a gene: 2. The CDR3 totals 11 residues. CDR1 is SGHTA, CDR2 FQGNSA, per germline. The CDR3 spells CASSDRGWQFF. The CDR3 nucleotides read TGTGCCAGCAGCGACAGGGGGTGGCAGTTCTTC.

This clonotype was counted ten times or more. The gene calls are TRBV28 and TRBJ1-1; TRBD1 aligns across 8 bases. The CDR3 spans 15 residues. The trim removed 6 bases at V and 0 bases at J, leaving 6 bases unmatched. Germline CDR1 MDHEN, CDR2 SYDVKM. The CDR3: CASSGQGSMNTEAFF. The CDR3 nucleotides read TGTGCCAGCAGCGGACAGGGATCCATGAACACTGAAGCTTTCTTT.